The source of this T cell receptor (beta chain) is a study of T cell repertoires in aging, cancer and after chemotherapy. About the study: Donors were grouped into six age bands spanning 30 or younger through 70 or older.

The template was genomic DNA from peripheral blood, not RNA. The germline CDR1 and CDR2 sequences are LNHDA and SQIVND (reference sequence). V gave up 1 base and J gave up 7 bases; unmatched junction bases: 10. CDR3 length equals 16 residues. Rearranged V-D-J TRB sequences were amplified with a mixed TRB-A/B primer pool. Via MiXCR, TCRdb re-called the multiplex PCR reads, giving one row per CDR3 protein. The sample lists about 12,000 distinct CDR3 sequences, under 35% occurring once. Study outcomes and limitations: Loss of evenness, beyond lost richness, contributed to age-related TCR diversity decline in cancer patients.

In regard to this clonotype: The antigen remains undetermined.

The TCR comes from a human donor in good health. The donor label of this sample is uncertain. Specimen: blood. V is TRBV19 and J is TRBJ1-2; 9 bases match TRBD1. CDR3 in DNA: TGTGCCAGTAGTATAGTCGGGACAGGGTTTATCTCTGGCTACACCTTC. Translated, it gives CASSIVGTGFISGYTF. The whole variable domain, filled in from reference TRBV19 and TRBJ1-2, reads DGGITQSPKYLFRKEGQNVTLSCEQNLNHDAMYWYRQDPGQGLRLIYYSQIVNDFQKGDIAEGYSVSREKKESFPLTVTSAQKNPTAFYLCASSIVGTGFISGYTFGSGTRLTVV.